Shown below are 16 T cell receptor beta chains from a single sample sequenced in a study of blood T cells in healthy people across ages. Alongside a J-beta primer mix, a sample-barcoded 5' primer served in a second PCR lasting roughly 7 to 12 cycles. TCRdb reprocessed the 5' RACE reads with MiXCR, giving one entry per CDR3 protein. The top ten hold over 9% of the sample, which has fewer than 2,000,000 distinct CDR3 sequences, around 36% seen once. Sequencing used blood. These receptors were collected from a woman aged 25 to 39 in good health.

This chain joins TRBV4-1 and TRBJ1-4, with 10 bases fitting TRBD1. In germline, CDR1 is MGHRA, CDR2 YSYEKL. The J segment lost 12 bases and the V segment lost 1 base, leaving 11 bases of the junction unmatched. The CDR3 sequence is 16 residues long. The CDR3 coding sequence is TGCGCCAGCAGCCAAGTTGGCGGACAGGGGGTTCAGGAACTGTTTTTT. This encodes CASSQVGGQGVQELFF.

This clonotype came up a few times. CDR3 DNA sequence: TGTGCCAGCACCGATGAGAACACTGAAGCTTTCTTT. Its translation: CASTDENTEAFF. V gene TRBV6-6 combines with J gene TRBJ1-1; no firm D call. Trimming took 7 bases from V and 1 from J, leaving 7 bases between them. Germline CDR1 MNHNY, CDR2 SVGAGI (reference sequence). The CDR3 sequence is 12 residues long.

The chain links TRBV27 to TRBJ1-2; D is perhaps TRBD1 (5 bases). V was clipped by 7 bases and J by 0 bases, with 18 bases between them. CDR1 is MNHEY and CDR2 is SMNVEV in the germline V gene (reference sequence). The CDR3 spans 16 residues. DNA for the CDR3: TGTGCCAGCAAAGTTAGAGGAGGGGCCCCTAACTATGGCTACACCTTC. Protein product: CASKVRGGAPNYGYTF.

V is TRBV28 and J is TRBJ1-2; 7 bases are shared with TRBD1. V lost 5 bases and J lost 8; bases outside the gene matches: 14. The CDR3 has 15 amino acids. Germline lookup yields CDR1 MDHEN and CDR2 SYDVKM. CDR3 nucleotide sequence: TGTGCCAGCAGTCCGGACAGGTTGTATTCCTCGGGCTACACCTTC. This translates into CASSPDRLYSSGYTF.

In this sample, this clonotype turned up a few times. The chain uses TRBV7-2 and TRBJ2-7, with TRBD2 matching over 12 bases. The germline CDR1 and CDR2 sequences are SGHTA and FQGNSA. V trimming: 1 base; J trimming: 2 bases; junction bases outside the gene matches: 3. The CDR3 contains 16 residues. The CDR3 spells CASSLVPSGGAYEQYF. The CDR3 DNA is TGTGCCAGCAGCTTAGTTCCTAGCGGGGGGGCCTACGAGCAGTACTTC.

This clonotype came up a few times. V and J are TRBV7-8 and TRBJ2-7, with D unclear. V was cut by 2 bases and J by 0 bases, with 11 bases left in between. The CDR3 has 15 amino acids. CDR1 is SGHVS and CDR2 is FQNEAQ in the germline V gene. CDR3 coding DNA: TGTGCCAGCAGCTTATTCTTAGGGTCCTCCTACGAGCAGTACTTC. Translation: CASSLFLGSSYEQYF.

This clonotype was observed many times. The V gene is TRBV29-1, the J gene TRBJ2-7; D is perhaps TRBD2 (5 bases). CDR1 is SQVTM and CDR2 is ANQGSEA in the germline V gene. This CDR3 has 12 residues. Deletions cut 7 bases from V and 2 bases from J, with 12 bases between. CDR3 coding DNA: TGCAGCGCCTCTGACGGGACCTACGAGCAGTACTTC. Amino acids: CSASDGTYEQYF.

This clonotype was found a few times. The chain joins TRBV2 to TRBJ2-1, with D perhaps TRBD2 (5 bases). CDR1 is SNHLY, CDR2 FYNNEI, per germline. The V and J ends lost 10 bases and 12 bases respectively, with 22 bases between them. The CDR3 loop spans 13 amino acids. The DNA for the CDR3 is TGTGCCACAACCCGGGATCAACGAGAGGGGCAGTTCTTC. Protein product: CATTRDQREGQFF.

At least ten counts were recorded for this clonotype. The chain couples TRBV29-1 to TRBJ2-7; 8 nucleotides match TRBD1. CDR1 is SQVTM and CDR2 is ANQGSEA in the germline V gene. CDR3 length equals 13 residues. V dropped 5 bases and J dropped 4; count of bases not matched to a gene: 7. CDR3 loop: CSVLPDRAYEQYF. For the CDR3, the DNA is TGCAGCGTTCTCCCGGACAGGGCTTACGAGCAGTACTTC.

Turning to this clonotype: A read error may produce the germline difference seen at one junction end. The CDR3 DNA is TGTACCAGCAGCTTAAGCGGCCCCCAGACCCAGTACTTC. Translating it yields CTSSLSGPQTQYF. The gene calls are TRBV7-3 and TRBJ2-5; TRBD2 is a possible D gene (5 bases). The germline gives CDR1 SGHTA, CDR2 FQGTGA. The CDR3 sequence is 13 residues long.

This clonotype was detected only a few times. The gene calls are TRBV6-5 and TRBJ1-5; 7 nucleotides agree with TRBD1. V was clipped by 6 bases and J by 6 bases; unmatched bases: 8. The CDR3 loop spans 14 amino acids. In germline, CDR1 is MNHEY, CDR2 SVGAGI. The CDR3 bases are TGTGCCAGCAGGACAGGGAGGGCGAGTCAGCCCCAGCATTTT. It specifies CASRTGRASQPQHF.

This chain joins TRBV7-9 and TRBJ1-1, with D possibly matching TRBD1 (5 bases). Germline V gene data show CDR1 as SEHNR and CDR2 as FQNEAQ (reference sequence). The CDR3 contains 13 residues. V lost 5 bases, J lost 0 bases, and 7 bases lay in between. As DNA, the CDR3 is TGTGCCAGCAGCAAGGGACTGAACACTGAAGCTTTCTTT. This codes for CASSKGLNTEAFF.

This clonotype was counted only a few times. V and J are TRBV10-3 and TRBJ2-7; D perhaps matches TRBD2 (5 bases). The CDR3 is 12 residues long. V was cut by 10 bases and J by 3 bases, with 13 bases left in between. The germline V gene has CDR1 ENHRY and CDR2 SYGVKD. CDR3 nucleotide sequence: TGTGCCACCGCGGACGGGAACTACGAGCAGTACTTC. This gives the protein CATADGNYEQYF.

On this clonotype: A read error may be the cause here, since a much bigger clone is one base away. The V call is TRBV4-1, the J call TRBJ2-1, with D maybe TRBD2 (5 bases). Germline V gives CDR1 MGHRA, CDR2 YSYEKL. The CDR3 contains 16 residues. Trimming cost V 1 base and J 2 bases, with 12 bases left between them. CDR3 residues: CASSQASSGAYNEQFF. In DNA form, the CDR3 reads TGCGCCAGCAGCCAAGCTTCGAGCGGAGCCTACAATGAGCAGTTCTTC.

The rearrangement links TRBV6-1 to TRBJ2-3; D possibly uses TRBD1 or TRBD2 (5 bases each). The ends were cut back, 11 bases at V and 4 bases at J, with 25 bases in the middle. CDR3 length: 16 residues. Germline V gene sequence: CDR1 MNHNS, CDR2 SASEGT. The CDR3 region has the DNA TGTGCCGGTTCGACGGGGACCCCCGCTCTTTCAGATACGCAGTATTTT. Protein product: CAGSTGTPALSDTQYF.

The chain uses TRBV18 and TRBJ1-2; maybe TRBD1 (6 bases). The CDR3 is 16 residues long. V dropped 4 bases and J dropped 8 bases, with 23 bases sitting between them. Germline-derived CDR1 and CDR2 are KGHSH and LQKENI. The CDR3 is CASSQNTQGSHRGYTF. The CDR3 coding sequence is TGTGCCAGCTCACAAAATACACAGGGATCACACCGGGGCTACACCTTC.